This TCR beta chain derives from a study of cytomegalovirus exposure and HLA in healthy donors. The assay was immunoSEQ multiplex PCR, and TCRdb's table has in-frame clones only and misses some. The sample gives 100,000 to 150,000 clones, approximately 95% of which show up once; 1.7% is in the top ten. A word on this clone: Its target is not known.

This CDR3 has 15 amino acids. Germline CDR1 and CDR2: GTSNPN and SVGIG (reference sequence). V lost 5 bases to trimming and J lost 3 bases, with 17 bases between them. General study findings and limits: According to a subsequent analysis, TCR clusters identified in the first cohort showed a tendency to co-occur across the 120 or so validation repertoires. In vitro data verified a few CMV-associated chains as specific for CMV antigens. Despite most TCR sequences being rare, some public TCRs occurred in many donors. Listed as cytomegalovirus-associated were 164 TCR beta chains.

Material for sequencing was PBMCs. The gene calls are TRBV30 and TRBJ1-5; D gene unclear. This receptor was identified in a man between 18 and 35 years old in good health and CMV-seronegative. This CDR3 is CAWETGAGINQPQHF. The CDR3 nucleotides are TGTGCCTGGGAGACTGGCGCCGGAATCAATCAGCCCCAGCATTTT. Full variable domain (missing parts from reference TRBV30 and TRBJ1-5): SQTIHQWPATLVQPVGSPLSLECTVEGTSNPNLYWYRQAAGRGLQLLFYSVGIGQISSEVPQNLSASRPQDRQFILSSKKLLLSDSGFYLCAWETGAGINQPQHFGDGTRLSIL.